This T cell receptor beta chain was identified during a study of OX40 agonist ivuxolimab in advanced cancers. The repertoire was sequenced with immunoSEQ multiplex PCR; TCRdb's copy has only in-frame clones and lacks some. This table has approximately 74,000 clones, around nine tenths appearing once. V was clipped by 5 bases and J by 0 bases, with 14 bases between them. There are 15 residues in the CDR3. Looked up from germline, CDR1 is SGHAT and CDR2 is FQNNGV. This clone was seen once. Sequencing used CD4+ or CD8+ T cells sorted from blood, obtained in a trial of the OX40 agonist ivuxolimab. The chain links TRBV11-2 to TRBJ2-7; maybe TRBD1 (6 bases). This sequence originates from an adult with an advanced solid tumor such as melanoma, head and neck, liver or kidney cancer. In nucleotides, the CDR3 is TGTGCCAGCAGCGCCGGACAGTTTCACTCCTACGAGCAGTACTTC. This gives the protein CASSAGQFHSYEQYF.